This T cell receptor beta chain comes out of a study of identifying expanded T cells in peripheral blood. Assay used: immunoSEQ multiplex PCR; TCRdb lists only in-frame clones, some missing. The sample carries some 95,000 clones, roughly 90% recorded once. The V and J ends lost 4 bases and 7 bases, in that order; junction bases with no gene match: 4. The CDR3 is 12 amino acids. The V gene's germline CDR1 is SGHRS and CDR2 YFSETQ. The sequenced sample consisted of blood. The clonotype originates from a person aged 18 to 75 in good health. The genes are TRBV5-1 and TRBJ1-2; TRBD1 matches 7 bases. The CDR3 region has the DNA TGCGCCAGCAGCATACAGGGGCTTGGCTACACCTTC. Translated: CASSIQGLGYTF.